This T cell receptor (beta chain) was retrieved from a study of cytomegalovirus exposure and HLA in healthy donors. The CDR3 loop spans 15 amino acids. V gave up 2 bases and J gave up 5 bases, with 13 bases separating them. The germline CDR1 and CDR2 sequences are MNHNS and SASEGT. Findings and limits, study-wide: TCR beta V- and J-gene trimming, according to a later analysis, was linked to a missense DCLRE1C variant. Later analysis identified several of the most significant clusters that appeared linked to common viral pathogens. Researchers counted approximately 160 TCR beta chains as cytomegalovirus-associated.

The PCR was carried out with 60 Vbeta primers and 13 Jbeta primers. Measured with immunoSEQ multiplex PCR; TCRdb has only the in-frame clones, and not every one. The table shows under 150,000 clones, with 72% occurring only once. This clone was picked up a small number of times. Its specificity is not known. Sequencing input: PBMCs. This rearrangement joins TRBV6-1 to TRBJ2-4, with D perhaps matching TRBD1 (5 bases). This TCR was sampled from a man aged 35-49 years in good health and CMV-seronegative. The CDR3 nucleotides read TGTGCCAGCAGTGAACAGGGAAGGGTTCAAAACATTCAGTACTTC. It codes for CASSEQGRVQNIQYF.